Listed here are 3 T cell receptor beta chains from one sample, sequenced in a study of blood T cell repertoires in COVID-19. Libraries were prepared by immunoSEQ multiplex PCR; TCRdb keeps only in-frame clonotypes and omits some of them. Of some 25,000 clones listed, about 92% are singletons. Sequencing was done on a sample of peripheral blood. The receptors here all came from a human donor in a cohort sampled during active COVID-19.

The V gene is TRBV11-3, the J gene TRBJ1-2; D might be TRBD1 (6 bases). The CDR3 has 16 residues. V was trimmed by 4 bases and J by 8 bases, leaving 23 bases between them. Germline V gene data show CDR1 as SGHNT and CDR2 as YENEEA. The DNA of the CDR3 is TGTGCCAGCAGCTGGGGATTACAGGGATCCCCAGAGGGCTACACCTTC. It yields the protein CASSWGLQGSPEGYTF.

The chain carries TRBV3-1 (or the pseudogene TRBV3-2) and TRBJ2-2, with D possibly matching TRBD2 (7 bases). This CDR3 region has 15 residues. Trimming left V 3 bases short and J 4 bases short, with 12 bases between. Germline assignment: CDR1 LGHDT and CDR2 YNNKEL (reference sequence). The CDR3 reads CASSHRAGATGELFF. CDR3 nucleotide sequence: TGTGCCAGCAGCCACCGGGCGGGGGCCACCGGGGAGCTGTTTTTT.

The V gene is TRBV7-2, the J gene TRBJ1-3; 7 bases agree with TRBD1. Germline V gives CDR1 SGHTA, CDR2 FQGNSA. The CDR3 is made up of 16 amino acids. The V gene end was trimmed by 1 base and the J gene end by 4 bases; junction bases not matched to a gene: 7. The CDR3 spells CASSLDRGRSGNTIYF. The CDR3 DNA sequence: TGTGCCAGCAGCTTAGATAGGGGGCGCAGCGGAAACACCATATATTTT.